The 15 T cell receptor beta chains reported below all come from one sample, sequenced in a study of cytomegalovirus exposure and HLA in healthy donors. Primers for the PCR totalled 60 Vbeta and 13 Jbeta. Measured with immunoSEQ multiplex PCR; TCRdb has only the in-frame clones, and not every one. The sample includes about 150,000 clones, around two thirds seen only once; the top ten take roughly 4.5%. The sequencing input was PBMCs. Receptors were obtained from a man aged 18-30 years in good health and CMV-seropositive.

In nucleotides, the CDR3 is TGTGCCAGCAGTTACTCCGAGGGGGTGGGTGGCTACACCTTC. It translates to CASSYSEGVGGYTF. V usage is TRBV6-5 and J usage is TRBJ1-2, with D possibly matching TRBD1 (6 bases). Per germline, CDR1 MNHEY and CDR2 SVGAGI. This CDR3 region has 14 residues. V was cut by 0 bases and J by 7 bases, with 12 bases left in between.

The J gene is TRBJ1-6, the V gene TRBV6-6; no reliable D call. The CDR3 is made up of 14 amino acids. V shed 5 bases and J shed 7 bases, with 12 bases lying between them. From germline, CDR1 is MNHNY and CDR2 SVGAGI (reference sequence). The CDR3 reads CASSPTQANSPLHF. As DNA, the CDR3 is TGTGCCAGCAGTCCGACCCAGGCAAATTCACCCCTCCACTTT.

The genes are TRBV28 and TRBJ1-2; 9 bases are a match to TRBD1. The junction had 13 bases not matched to a gene; V was cut back by 6 bases and J by 8 bases. This CDR3 is built from 15 residues. Germline-derived CDR1 and CDR2 are MDHEN and SYDVKM. The CDR3 protein is CASSPPQGAFGGYTF. The CDR3 region has the DNA TGTGCCAGCAGCCCACCACAGGGGGCGTTTGGAGGCTACACCTTC.

The chain has TRBV4-1 and TRBJ1-1, with D maybe TRBD1 (5 bases). V was shortened by 3 bases and J by 1 base, with 12 bases between the two germline ends. This CDR3 is 15 amino acids long. CDR1 is MGHRA and CDR2 is YSYEKL in the germline V gene. CDR3 sequence (DNA): TGCGCCAGCAGCCAGGAGGGTCAGGGGAACACTGAAGCTTTCTTT. Residues: CASSQEGQGNTEAFF.

The chain joins TRBV5-1 to TRBJ2-1; maybe TRBD1 (6 bases). Trimming removed 4 bases at V and 4 bases at J, with 18 bases between. The CDR3 consists of 16 residues. Germline-derived CDR1 and CDR2 are SGHRS and YFSETQ. Here the CDR3 reads CASSPNPGTSYNEQFF. The CDR3 nucleotides are TGCGCCAGCAGCCCAAATCCCGGGACATCTTACAATGAGCAGTTCTTC.

The chain carries TRBV11-2 and TRBJ1-2; D gene unclear. In germline, CDR1 is SGHAT, CDR2 FQNNGV. The CDR3 extends over 14 amino acids. Trimming took off 6 bases at V and 8 bases at J, with 19 bases between the two ends. CDR3: CASSELGRIRGYTF. In DNA, the CDR3 is TGTGCCAGCAGTGAGCTAGGCCGGATTAGGGGCTACACCTTC. Variable domain in full (rest from reference TRBV11-2 and TRBJ1-2): EAGVAQSPRYKIIEKRQSVAFWCNPISGHATLYWYQQILGQGPKLLIQFQNNGVVDDSQLPKDRFSAERLKGVDSTLKIQPAKLEDSAVYLCASSELGRIRGYTFGSGTRLTVV.

Only a few counts were recorded for this clone. The chain employs TRBV5-1 and TRBJ2-7, with 10 bases matching TRBD1. V dropped 3 bases and J dropped 5; count of bases not matched to a gene: 8. The germline V gene has CDR1 SGHRS and CDR2 YFSETQ. The CDR3 extends over 15 amino acids. The CDR3 coding sequence is TGCGCCAGCAGCTCCTCCGGGACAGGGGTTAACGAGCAGTACTTC. Translation: CASSSSGTGVNEQYF.

The gene calls are TRBV27 and TRBJ1-2; 8 bases agree with TRBD1. Germline-derived CDR1 and CDR2 are MNHEY and SMNVEV (reference sequence). The CDR3 has 15 amino acids. Unmatched junction bases numbered 10, after V lost 3 bases and J lost 7 bases. The DNA for the CDR3 is TGTGCCAGCAGTTTGCACCCCGGACAGGGCCGTGGCTACACCTTC. As protein: CASSLHPGQGRGYTF.

This clone was detected only a few times. The gene calls are TRBV11-2 and TRBJ1-1; no clear D. Germline V CDR1 and CDR2: SGHAT, FQNNGV. The CDR3 runs 15 residues. Trimming left V 5 bases short and J 5 bases short, with 18 bases between. Here the CDR3 reads CASSPPSTRGTEAFF. CDR3 bases: TGTGCCAGCAGCCCCCCTAGCACTAGAGGGACTGAAGCTTTCTTT.

The rearrangement links TRBV14 to TRBJ2-6; no reliable D call. The germline gives CDR1 SGHDN, CDR2 FVKESK. This CDR3 is built from 14 residues. V dropped 4 bases and J dropped 1 base, with 5 bases sitting between them. CDR3 in DNA: TGTGCCAGCAGCCCCCTTTCTGGGGCCAACGTCCTGACTTTC. It translates to CASSPLSGANVLTF.

This chain links TRBV6-5 with TRBJ2-3; no firm D call. Germline CDR1 and CDR2: MNHEY and SVGAGI. Trimming shortened V by 4 bases and J by 2 bases, and 13 bases separated the two germline ends. The CDR3 covers 15 residues. The CDR3 bases are TGTGCCAGCAGTTCTAAGAGACTTAACACAGATACGCAGTATTTT. Its translation is CASSSKRLNTDTQYF.

This clone was seen only once. The chain recombines TRBV6-5 with TRBJ2-5; 7 bases are shared with TRBD2. Germline V gives CDR1 MNHEY, CDR2 SVGAGI. The CDR3 totals 15 residues. Unmatched junction bases numbered 12, after V lost 6 bases and J lost 5 bases. CDR3 bases: TGTGCCAGCAGCCCCCGACGGGCGGGGGTTGAGACCCAGTACTTC. Its protein product is CASSPRRAGVETQYF.

In nucleotides, the CDR3 is TGTGCCAGCAGCCGGGCGGGACAGGGTGGTGGCTACACCTTC. Its protein product is CASSRAGQGGGYTF. The rearrangement uses TRBV5-4 and TRBJ1-2; TRBD1 matches at 9 bases. V was pared by 4 bases and J by 7 bases, with 8 bases of the junction left unmatched. Germline CDR1 reads SGHNT; CDR2 reads YYREEE (reference sequence). The CDR3 loop spans 14 amino acids. Variable domain in full (rest from reference TRBV5-4 and TRBJ1-2): ETGVTQSPTHLIKTRGQQVTLRCSSQSGHNTVSWYQQALGQGPQFIFQYYREEENGRGNFPPRFSGLQFPNYSSELNVNALELDDSALYLCASSRAGQGGGYTFGSGTRLTVV.

The V gene is TRBV19, the J gene TRBJ2-7; D might be TRBD1 (6 bases). Per germline, CDR1 LNHDA and CDR2 SQIVND (reference sequence). Trimming cost V 3 bases and J 3 bases, with 12 bases left between them. The CDR3 is 14 amino acids. Here the CDR3 DNA reads TGTGCCAGTAGTATTCGGGACAAGGTCTACGAGCAGTACTTC. Residues: CASSIRDKVYEQYF.

This clone turned up a few times. The V call is TRBV5-1, the J call TRBJ2-1, with 8 bases identical to TRBD2. This CDR3 is built from 15 residues. Germline V gene data show CDR1 as SGHRS and CDR2 as YFSETQ. V shed 4 bases, J shed 1 base, and the junction held 4 bases outside the gene matches. CDR3 region: CASSATSGSYNEQFF. CDR3 nucleotides: TGCGCCAGCAGCGCCACTAGCGGTTCCTACAATGAGCAGTTCTTC.